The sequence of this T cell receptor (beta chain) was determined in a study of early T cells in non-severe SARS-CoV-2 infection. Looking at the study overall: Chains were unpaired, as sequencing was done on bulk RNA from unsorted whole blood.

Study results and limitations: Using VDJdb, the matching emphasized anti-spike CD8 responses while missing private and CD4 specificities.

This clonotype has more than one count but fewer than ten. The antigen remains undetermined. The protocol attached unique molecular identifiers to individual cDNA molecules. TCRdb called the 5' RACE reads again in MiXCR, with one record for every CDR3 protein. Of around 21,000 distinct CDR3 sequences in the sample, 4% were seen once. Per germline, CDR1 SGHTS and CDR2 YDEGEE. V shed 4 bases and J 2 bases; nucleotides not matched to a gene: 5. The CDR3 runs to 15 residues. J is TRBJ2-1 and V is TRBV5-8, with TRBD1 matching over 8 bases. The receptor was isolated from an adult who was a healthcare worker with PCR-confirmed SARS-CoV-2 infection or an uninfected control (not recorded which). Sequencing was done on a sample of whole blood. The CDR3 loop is CASSLLTGAYNEQFF. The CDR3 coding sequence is TGTGCCAGCAGCCTACTGACAGGGGCCTACAATGAGCAGTTCTTC.